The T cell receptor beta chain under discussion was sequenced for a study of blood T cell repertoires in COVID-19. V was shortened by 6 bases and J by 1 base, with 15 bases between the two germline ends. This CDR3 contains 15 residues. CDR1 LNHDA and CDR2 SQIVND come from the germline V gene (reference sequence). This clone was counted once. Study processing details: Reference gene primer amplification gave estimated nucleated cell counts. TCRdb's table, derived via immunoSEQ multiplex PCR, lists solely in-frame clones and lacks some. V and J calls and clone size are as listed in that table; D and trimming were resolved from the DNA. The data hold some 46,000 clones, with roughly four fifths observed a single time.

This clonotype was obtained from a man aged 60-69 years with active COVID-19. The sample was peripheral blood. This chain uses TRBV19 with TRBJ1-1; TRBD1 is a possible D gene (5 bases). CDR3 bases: TGTGCCAGTAGACCCCTGGGGGGTGGGAACACTGAAGCTTTCTTT. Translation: CASRPLGGGNTEAFF.